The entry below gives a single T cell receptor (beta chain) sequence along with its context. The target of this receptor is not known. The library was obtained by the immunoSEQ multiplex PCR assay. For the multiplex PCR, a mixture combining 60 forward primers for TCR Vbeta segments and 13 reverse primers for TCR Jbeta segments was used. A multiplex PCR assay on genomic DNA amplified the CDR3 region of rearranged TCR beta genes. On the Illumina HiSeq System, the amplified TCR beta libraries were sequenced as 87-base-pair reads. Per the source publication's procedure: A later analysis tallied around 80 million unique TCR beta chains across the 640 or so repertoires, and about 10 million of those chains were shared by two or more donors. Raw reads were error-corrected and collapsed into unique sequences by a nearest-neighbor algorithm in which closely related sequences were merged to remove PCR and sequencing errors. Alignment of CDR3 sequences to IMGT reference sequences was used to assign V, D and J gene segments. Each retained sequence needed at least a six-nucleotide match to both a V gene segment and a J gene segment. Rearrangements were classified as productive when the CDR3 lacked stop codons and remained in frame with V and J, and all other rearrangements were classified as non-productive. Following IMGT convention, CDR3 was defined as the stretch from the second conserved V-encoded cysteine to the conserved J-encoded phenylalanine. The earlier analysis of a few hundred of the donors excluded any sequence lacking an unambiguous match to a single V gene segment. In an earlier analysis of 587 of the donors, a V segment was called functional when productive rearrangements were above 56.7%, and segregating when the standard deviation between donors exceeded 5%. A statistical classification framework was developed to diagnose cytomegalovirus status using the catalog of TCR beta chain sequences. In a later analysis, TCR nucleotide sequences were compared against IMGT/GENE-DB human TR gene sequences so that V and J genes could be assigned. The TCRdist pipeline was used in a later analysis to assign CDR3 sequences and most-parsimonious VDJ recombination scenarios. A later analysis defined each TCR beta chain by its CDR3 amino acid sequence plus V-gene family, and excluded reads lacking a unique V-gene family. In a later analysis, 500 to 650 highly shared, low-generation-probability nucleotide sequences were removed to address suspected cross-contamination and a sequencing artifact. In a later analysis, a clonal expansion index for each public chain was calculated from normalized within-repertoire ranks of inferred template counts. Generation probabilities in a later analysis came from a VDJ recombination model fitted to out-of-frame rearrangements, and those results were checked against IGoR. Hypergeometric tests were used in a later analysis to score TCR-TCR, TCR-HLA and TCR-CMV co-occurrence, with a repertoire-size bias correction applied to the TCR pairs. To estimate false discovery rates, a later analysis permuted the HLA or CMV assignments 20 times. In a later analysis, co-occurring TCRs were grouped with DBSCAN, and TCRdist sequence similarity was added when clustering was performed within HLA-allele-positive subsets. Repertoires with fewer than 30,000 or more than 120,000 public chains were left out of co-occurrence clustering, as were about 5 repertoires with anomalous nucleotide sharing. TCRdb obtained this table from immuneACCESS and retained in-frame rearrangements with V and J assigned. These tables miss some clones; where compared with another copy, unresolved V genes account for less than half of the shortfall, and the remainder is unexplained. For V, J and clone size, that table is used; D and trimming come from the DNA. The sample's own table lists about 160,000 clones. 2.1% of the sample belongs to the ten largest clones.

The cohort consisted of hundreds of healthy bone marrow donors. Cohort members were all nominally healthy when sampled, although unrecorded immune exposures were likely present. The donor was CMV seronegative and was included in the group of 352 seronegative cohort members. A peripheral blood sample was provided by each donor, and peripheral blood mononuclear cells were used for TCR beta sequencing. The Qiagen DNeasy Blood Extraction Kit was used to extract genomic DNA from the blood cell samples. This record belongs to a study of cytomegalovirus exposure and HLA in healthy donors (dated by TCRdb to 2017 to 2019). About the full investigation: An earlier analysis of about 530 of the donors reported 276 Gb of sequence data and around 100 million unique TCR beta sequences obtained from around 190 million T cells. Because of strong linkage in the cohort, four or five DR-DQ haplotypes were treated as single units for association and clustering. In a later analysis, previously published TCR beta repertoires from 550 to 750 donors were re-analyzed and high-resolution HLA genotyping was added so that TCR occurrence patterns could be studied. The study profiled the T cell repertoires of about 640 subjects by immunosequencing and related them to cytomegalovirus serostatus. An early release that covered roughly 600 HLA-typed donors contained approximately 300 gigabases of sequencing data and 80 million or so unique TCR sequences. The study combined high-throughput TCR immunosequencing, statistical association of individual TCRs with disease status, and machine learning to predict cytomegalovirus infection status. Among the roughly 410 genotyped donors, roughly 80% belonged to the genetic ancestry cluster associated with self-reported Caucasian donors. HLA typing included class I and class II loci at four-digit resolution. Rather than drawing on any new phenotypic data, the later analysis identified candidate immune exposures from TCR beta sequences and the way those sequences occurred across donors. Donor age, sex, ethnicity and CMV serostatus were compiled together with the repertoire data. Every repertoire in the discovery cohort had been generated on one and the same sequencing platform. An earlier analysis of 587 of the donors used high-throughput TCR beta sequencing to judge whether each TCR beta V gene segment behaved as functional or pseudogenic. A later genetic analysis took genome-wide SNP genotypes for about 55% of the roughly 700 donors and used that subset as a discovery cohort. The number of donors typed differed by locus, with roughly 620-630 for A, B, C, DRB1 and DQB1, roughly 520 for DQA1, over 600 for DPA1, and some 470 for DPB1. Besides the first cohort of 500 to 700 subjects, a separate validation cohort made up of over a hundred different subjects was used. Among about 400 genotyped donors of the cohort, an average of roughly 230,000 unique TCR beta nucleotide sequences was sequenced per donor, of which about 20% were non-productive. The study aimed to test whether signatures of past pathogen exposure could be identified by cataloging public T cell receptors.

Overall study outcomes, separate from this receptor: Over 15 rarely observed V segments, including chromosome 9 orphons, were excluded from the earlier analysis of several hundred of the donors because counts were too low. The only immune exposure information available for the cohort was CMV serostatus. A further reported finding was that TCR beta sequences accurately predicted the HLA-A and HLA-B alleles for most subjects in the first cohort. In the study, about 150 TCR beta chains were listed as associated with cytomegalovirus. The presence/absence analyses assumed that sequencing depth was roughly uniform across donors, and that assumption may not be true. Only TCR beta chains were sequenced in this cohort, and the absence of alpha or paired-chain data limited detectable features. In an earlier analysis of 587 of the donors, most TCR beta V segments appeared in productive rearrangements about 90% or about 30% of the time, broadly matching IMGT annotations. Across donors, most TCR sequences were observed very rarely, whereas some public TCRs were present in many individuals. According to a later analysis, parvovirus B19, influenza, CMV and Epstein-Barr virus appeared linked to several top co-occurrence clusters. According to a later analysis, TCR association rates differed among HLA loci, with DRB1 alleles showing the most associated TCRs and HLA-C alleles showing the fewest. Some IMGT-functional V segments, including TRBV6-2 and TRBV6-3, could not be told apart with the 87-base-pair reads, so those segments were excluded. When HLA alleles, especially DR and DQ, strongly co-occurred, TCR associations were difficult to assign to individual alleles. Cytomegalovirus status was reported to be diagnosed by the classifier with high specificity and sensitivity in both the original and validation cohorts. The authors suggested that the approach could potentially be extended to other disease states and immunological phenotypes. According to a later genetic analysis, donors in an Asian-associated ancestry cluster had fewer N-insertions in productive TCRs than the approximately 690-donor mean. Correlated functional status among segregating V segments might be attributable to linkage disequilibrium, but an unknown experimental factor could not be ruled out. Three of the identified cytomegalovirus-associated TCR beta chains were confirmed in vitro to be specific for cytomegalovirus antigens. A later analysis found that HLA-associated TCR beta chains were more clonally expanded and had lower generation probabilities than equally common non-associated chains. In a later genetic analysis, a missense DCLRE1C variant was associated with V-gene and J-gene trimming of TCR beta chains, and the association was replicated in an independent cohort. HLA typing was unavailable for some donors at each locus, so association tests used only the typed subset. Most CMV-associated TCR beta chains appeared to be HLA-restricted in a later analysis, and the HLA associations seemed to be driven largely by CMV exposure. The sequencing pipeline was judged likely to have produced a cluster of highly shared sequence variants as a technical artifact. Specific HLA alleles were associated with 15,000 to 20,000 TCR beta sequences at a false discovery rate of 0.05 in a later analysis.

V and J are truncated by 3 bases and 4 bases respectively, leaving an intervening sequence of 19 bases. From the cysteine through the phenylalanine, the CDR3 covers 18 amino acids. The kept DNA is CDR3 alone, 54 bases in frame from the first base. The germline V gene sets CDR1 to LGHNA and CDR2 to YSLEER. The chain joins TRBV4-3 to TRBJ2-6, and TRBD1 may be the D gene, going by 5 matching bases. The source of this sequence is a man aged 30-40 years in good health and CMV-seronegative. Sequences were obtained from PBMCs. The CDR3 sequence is CASSQAPVGAGGANVLTF. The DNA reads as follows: TGCGCCAGCAGCCAGGCCCCCGTAGGGGCAGGAGGGGCCAACGTCCTGACTTTC.